Presented here are 31 T cell receptor beta chains from one specimen sequenced in a study of CD8 T cells in cerebrospinal fluid in Alzheimer's disease. From the 10x single-cell sequencing reads, TCRdb lists one entry per CDR3 protein and no DNA. The repertoire shows approximately 1,500 distinct CDR3 sequences; the top ten hold roughly 5.1%. Sequenced material: cerebrospinal fluid. Every receptor here comes from a human donor with Alzheimer's disease.

This clonotype is deemed large by its frequency. J is TRBJ1-5 and V is TRBV18; TCRdb indicates TRBD1, and absent DNA this call remains unverified. CDR3 length: 13 residues. CDR1 is KGHSH and CDR2 is LQKENI in the germline V gene. CDR3 region: CASSPTRGQPQHF.

This clonotype is called medium-sized (0.01 to 0.1%) based on its frequency. The chain joins TRBV19 to TRBJ1-5. CDR1 and CDR2 (germline): LNHDA, SQIVND (reference sequence). CDR3 length equals 14 residues. CDR3 protein: CASRPMGGNQPQHF.

Frequency places this clonotype as medium-sized. V and J are TRBV12-3 or TRBV12-4 and TRBJ2-3; TCRdb gives TRBD2 as the D gene, but with no DNA this cannot be confirmed. CDR3 length equals 14 residues. This chain's CDR3 is CASTGTGGPDTQYF.

Measured by frequency, this clonotype is medium-sized. The V call is TRBV3-1, the J call TRBJ2-7; the D call of TRBD2 rests on TCRdb alone, since no DNA is present to check it. The CDR3 is 16 residues long. Germline CDR1 LGHDT, CDR2 YNNKEL (reference sequence). CDR3: CASSPTPGLAGGEQYF.

According to its frequency, this clonotype is medium-sized (0.01 to 0.1%). CDR3 amino acids: CASSTDHYTGELFF. V is TRBV2 and J is TRBJ2-2. Germline assignment: CDR1 SNHLY and CDR2 FYNNEI. The CDR3 has 14 residues. The whole variable domain, filled in from reference TRBV2 and TRBJ2-2, reads EPEVTQTPSHQVTQMGQEVILRCVPISNHLYFYWYRQILGQKVEFLVSFYNNEISEKSEIFDDQFSVERPDGSNFTLKIRSTKLEDSAMYFCASSTDHYTGELFFGEGSRLTVL.

The J gene is TRBJ2-2, the V gene TRBV6-5; the TRBD2 assignment by TCRdb is unverifiable without DNA. Germline-derived CDR1 and CDR2 are MNHEY and SVGAGI. The CDR3 consists of 16 residues. The CDR3 reads CASSLARVDATGELFF.

In terms of frequency, this clonotype is medium-sized (0.01 to 0.1%). This sequence joins TRBV30 and TRBJ2-3. Germline V gene data show CDR1 as GTSNPN and CDR2 as SVGIG (reference sequence). The CDR3 length is 16 residues. Here the CDR3 reads CAWSVSVDFSTDTQYF.

In terms of frequency, this clonotype is medium-sized. The V gene is TRBV29-1, the J gene TRBJ2-3. From germline, CDR1 is SQVTM and CDR2 ANQGSEA. The CDR3 extends over 12 amino acids. CDR3 sequence reads: CSVGSRPDTQYF.

According to its frequency, this clonotype is medium-sized. The V gene is TRBV20-1, the J gene TRBJ1-3; with no DNA, the TCRdb D assignment of TRBD1 cannot be verified. Germline CDR1 DFQATT, CDR2 SNEGSKA (reference sequence). This CDR3 is 17 amino acids long. The CDR3 spells CSARVGTGLSSGNTIYF.

This clonotype shows up as medium-sized by frequency. The chain uses TRBV5-6 and TRBJ2-2; TCRdb proposes TRBD1, but this gene call is untestable without DNA. CDR1 and CDR2 from the germline V gene are SGHDT and YYEEEE. The CDR3 spans 20 residues. CDR3 in amino acids: CASSWTSGGAINVPTGELFF.

This clonotype shows up as medium-sized by frequency. The J gene is TRBJ2-3, the V gene TRBV13; TCRdb proposes TRBD2, but this gene call is untestable without DNA. This CDR3 contains 17 residues. From germline, CDR1 is PRHDT and CDR2 FYEKMQ (reference sequence). CDR3 residues: CASSLAGLAGVTDTQYF.

This chain links TRBV11-2 with TRBJ2-2; the TCRdb D gene call, TRBD2, has no DNA to confirm it. Germline V gives CDR1 SGHAT, CDR2 FQNNGV. The CDR3 is 15 amino acids. Here the CDR3 reads CASSPRLAGSGELFF.

Its frequency marks this clonotype as medium-sized. The gene calls are TRBV9 and TRBJ2-7; there is no DNA to check the TCRdb D call of TRBD1. This CDR3 comprises 15 residues. Looked up from germline, CDR1 is SGDLS and CDR2 is YYNGEE. CDR3 sequence: CASSAGDPLAYEQYF. The full variable domain, with the rest looked up from reference TRBV9 and TRBJ2-7, is DSGVTQTPKHLITATGQRVTLRCSPRSGDLSVYWYQQSLDQGLQFLIQYYNGEERAKGNILERFSAQQFPDLHSELNLSSLELGDSALYFCASSAGDPLAYEQYFGPGTRLTVT.

Frequency places this clonotype as medium-sized. The chain joins TRBV5-4 to TRBJ2-5; checking the TCRdb D call of TRBD1 is not possible without DNA. The CDR3 has 14 residues. Germline V gene data show CDR1 as SGHNT and CDR2 as YYREEE (reference sequence). The CDR3 loop reads CASSPNRGRETQYF.

This clonotype is called medium-sized based on its frequency. The CDR3 is CASSQVRASSYGYTF. V and J are TRBV3-1 and TRBJ1-2; as DNA is missing, the TRBD1 call by TCRdb cannot be tested. Per the germline V gene, CDR1 is LGHDT and CDR2 is YNNKEL (reference sequence). The CDR3 contains 15 residues.

Its frequency marks this clonotype as medium-sized. The chain recombines TRBV7-3 with TRBJ2-1; absent DNA, TCRdb's TRBD2 call cannot be checked. Germline loops: CDR1 SGHTA, CDR2 FQGTGA. This CDR3 region has 15 residues. This CDR3 is CASSLMGLAAHEQFF.

This clonotype shows up as medium-sized by frequency. The chain is built from TRBV24-1 and TRBJ2-2. Germline V lookup: CDR1 KGHDR, CDR2 SFDVKD. This CDR3 is built from 18 residues. The chain's CDR3 is CATSDLPLARSGTGELFF.

This clonotype registers medium-sized by frequency. This chain joins TRBV27 and TRBJ2-1; TCRdb selects TRBD1, and the lack of DNA leaves this call unchecked. Germline CDR1 and CDR2: MNHEY and SMNVEV (reference sequence). This CDR3 contains 14 residues. The CDR3 loop reads CASSLQGANYEQFF.

Judged by frequency, this clonotype is medium-sized. The CDR3 protein is CASSLSVTADTEAFF. V is TRBV27 and J is TRBJ1-1. The CDR3 extends over 15 amino acids. Germline CDR1 MNHEY, CDR2 SMNVEV (reference sequence).

Its frequency marks this clonotype as medium-sized (0.01 to 0.1%). The chain combines TRBV5-1 with TRBJ2-2; the D gene TCRdb calls, TRBD1, cannot be checked with no DNA. Germline CDR1 and CDR2: SGHRS and YFSETQ. This CDR3 has 14 amino acids. CDR3 residues: CASSAQSNTGELFF.

Frequency places this clonotype as large. The CDR3: CASSLLAGVSGELFF. V is TRBV12-3 or TRBV12-4 and J is TRBJ2-2; TCRdb reports TRBD2, a call that lacks DNA to check it against. This CDR3 region has 15 residues.

This clonotype is deemed medium-sized by its frequency. The CDR3 region is CASSPFRGTNEKLFF. The V gene is TRBV18, the J gene TRBJ1-4; TCRdb indicates TRBD1, and absent DNA this call remains unverified. Germline CDR1 KGHSH, CDR2 LQKENI. The CDR3 covers 15 residues.

Its frequency marks this clonotype as medium-sized. The chain recombines TRBV5-4 with TRBJ2-7; TCRdb calls TRBD1, which cannot be checked without DNA. This CDR3 is 13 amino acids long. The V gene's germline CDR1 is SGHNT and CDR2 YYREEE (reference sequence). The CDR3 region is CASSLQNAGEQYF.

According to its frequency, this clonotype is medium-sized (0.01 to 0.1%). The chain is built from TRBV7-7 and TRBJ2-5; with no DNA, the TCRdb D assignment of TRBD2 cannot be verified. This CDR3 is 15 amino acids long. The germline V gene encodes CDR1 SSHAT and CDR2 FNYEAQ (reference sequence). CDR3 loop: CASSSAGTAQETQYF. Together with reference TRBV7-7 and TRBJ2-5, the CDR3 gives the full variable domain: GAGVSQSPRYKVTKRGQDVTLRCDPISSHATLYWYQQALGQGPEFLTYFNYEAQPDKSGLPSDRFSAERPEGSISTLTIQRTEQRDSAMYRCASSSAGTAQETQYFGPGTRLLVL.

Considering frequency, this clonotype is medium-sized. The chain has TRBV3-1 and TRBJ1-1. The CDR3 extends over 15 amino acids. CDR1 and CDR2 (germline): LGHDT, YNNKEL (reference sequence). The CDR3 region is CASSQEGWRNTEAFF.

Frequency places this clonotype as medium-sized. The chain joins TRBV7-8 to TRBJ1-6; TCRdb reports TRBD1, a call that lacks DNA to check it against. The CDR3 has 15 amino acids. Germline V lookup: CDR1 SGHVS, CDR2 FQNEAQ. Here the CDR3 reads CASSERGPYNSPLHF. Looking up the rest from reference TRBV7-8 and TRBJ1-6 gives the full variable domain: GAGVSQSPRYKVAKRGQDVALRCDPISGHVSLFWYQQALGQGPEFLTYFQNEAQLDKSGLPSDRFFAERPEGSVSTLKIQRTQQEDSAVYLCASSERGPYNSPLHFGNGTRLTVT.

Measured by frequency, this clonotype is medium-sized. V gene TRBV2 combines with J gene TRBJ2-3. The CDR3 sequence is 14 residues long. CDR1 is SNHLY and CDR2 is FYNNEI in the germline V gene. The CDR3 protein is CASRKRDSTDTQYF.

By frequency, this clonotype is medium-sized. The chain has TRBV5-1 and TRBJ2-6. Germline-derived CDR1 and CDR2 are SGHRS and YFSETQ. This CDR3 is built from 16 residues. The CDR3 loop is CASRPDSRSGANVLTF.

The V and J genes are TRBV12-3 or TRBV12-4 and TRBJ1-3; TCRdb lists TRBD1, though no DNA is available to test this call. This CDR3 comprises 16 residues. CDR3 amino acids: CASSLAVQVSGNTIYF.

This clonotype ranks as large in terms of frequency. The rearrangement joins TRBV7-3 to TRBJ2-7; there is no DNA to check the TCRdb D call of TRBD1. CDR3 length: 15 amino acids. Germline CDR1 and CDR2: SGHTA and FQGTGA. The chain's CDR3 is CASSLQGIGTYEQYF.

According to its frequency, this clonotype is large. This chain uses TRBV20-1 with TRBJ2-7. Germline-derived CDR1 and CDR2 are DFQATT and SNEGSKA (reference sequence). The CDR3 sequence is 13 residues long. The CDR3 spells CSASDRAPYEQYF.